What follows are 10 T cell receptor beta chains derived from one specimen sequenced in a study of beta chain features in type 1 diabetes. Investigators reverse transcribed all isolated RNA, so they sequenced expressed TCRB transcripts. The table came from immunoSEQ multiplex PCR; TCRdb's copy has only in-frame clones and leaves some out. The sample includes hundreds of thousands of clones, 11% to 15% of them seen just once. Study-level results: When Type 1 diabetes patients were examined, their TCRB CDR3s proved moderately but significantly shorter in all four CD4+ subsets.

No antigens are known for them. The material sequenced was naive CD4+ T cells from blood. All receptors come from a man aged 18 to 35 with type 1 diabetes.

The chain recombines TRBV7-2 with TRBJ2-5; 7 positions agree with TRBD1. This CDR3 is built from 14 residues. J gave up 7 bases and V 6 bases, and 11 bases lay outside the gene matches. Germline CDR1 is SGHTA and CDR2 is FQGNSA. The CDR3 spells CASSVGQLLRTQYF. The CDR3 DNA reads TGTGCCAGCAGTGTGGGACAGCTTCTTCGGACCCAGTACTTC.

This clone showed up just a few times. This chain connects TRBV6-1 to TRBJ2-5; D may be TRBD1 (5 bases). Germline CDR1 and CDR2: MNHNS and SASEGT. This CDR3 spans 13 amino acids. Trimming removed 3 bases at V and 4 bases at J, with 9 bases between. The CDR3 spells CASSDQGRETQYF. For the CDR3, the DNA is TGTGCCAGCAGTGATCAGGGAAGAGAGACCCAGTACTTC.

The chain combines TRBV2 with TRBJ1-2; possible D gene TRBD1, 6 bases. This CDR3 is built from 13 residues. Trimming removed 10 bases at V and 4 bases at J, with 16 bases between. Germline CDR1 and CDR2: SNHLY and FYNNEI. The CDR3 protein is CATGGQSFYGYTF. In DNA form, the CDR3 reads TGTGCCACCGGGGGACAATCATTCTATGGCTACACCTTC.

The chain recombines TRBV2 with TRBJ1-2, with D unresolved. The CDR3 spans 13 residues. The germline CDR1 and CDR2 sequences are SNHLY and FYNNEI. The germline V and J ends were trimmed by 6 bases and 8 bases, with 16 bases remaining between them. The CDR3 nucleotides are TGTGCCAGCAGGGTCGAGATGGAGGGAGGCTACACCTTC. Translated, it gives CASRVEMEGGYTF.

The chain joins TRBV13 to TRBJ1-4, with a tentative D call TRBD1 (6 bases). The germline V gene has CDR1 PRHDT and CDR2 FYEKMQ (reference sequence). This CDR3 comprises 14 residues. Trimming took off 6 bases at V and 7 bases at J, with 15 bases between the two ends. The CDR3 loop is CASRRGGETEKLFF. In nucleotides, the CDR3 is TGTGCCAGCAGAAGAGGGGGGGAAACTGAAAAACTGTTTTTT.

As DNA, the CDR3 is TGTGCCAGCAGCCCTCGACAGGGTGAGGGAAACACCATATATTTT. It yields the protein CASSPRQGEGNTIYF. The rearrangement uses TRBV5-4 and TRBJ1-3; 7 nucleotides align to TRBD1. CDR1 is SGHNT, CDR2 YYREEE, per germline (reference sequence). The CDR3 is 15 amino acids. The J segment lost 4 bases and the V segment lost 4 bases, leaving 8 bases of the junction unmatched.

The chain recombines TRBV4-3 with TRBJ1-2; the match to TRBD1 covers 7 bases. The germline gives CDR1 LGHNA, CDR2 YSLEER. Trimming cost V 3 bases and J 4 bases; bases outside gene matches: 8. The CDR3 spans 15 residues. The CDR3 region has the DNA TGCGCCAGCAGCCAGGATCCTACAGGGGTCTATGGCTACACCTTC. Encoded protein: CASSQDPTGVYGYTF.

The V and J genes are TRBV18 and TRBJ2-7, with D possibly matching TRBD1 (8 bases). Germline V lookup: CDR1 KGHSH, CDR2 LQKENI. V was trimmed by 4 bases and J by 6 bases, leaving 19 bases between them. This CDR3 has 15 residues. This CDR3 reads CASSLTGQGGGEQYF. The DNA of the CDR3 is TGTGCCAGCTCACTCACCGGACAGGGCGGGGGCGAGCAGTACTTC.

The chain recombines TRBV27 with TRBJ1-1, with a possible D match to TRBD1 (5 bases). V was cut by 2 bases and J by 5 bases, with 9 bases left in between. Looked up from germline, CDR1 is MNHEY and CDR2 is SMNVEV (reference sequence). The CDR3 length is 13 residues. CDR3 DNA sequence: TGTGCCAGCAGTTTAAGGGGTGGTACTGAAGCTTTCTTT. This encodes CASSLRGGTEAFF.

This clone was picked up a small number of times. The rearrangement joins TRBV25-1 to TRBJ2-3; TRBD1 agrees at 10 bases. The CDR3 is made up of 16 amino acids. Germline V gives CDR1 MGHDK, CDR2 SYGVNS. V dropped 3 bases and J dropped 2; count of bases not matched to a gene: 5. CDR3 region: CASSESTGGYTDTQYF. For the CDR3, the DNA is TGTGCCAGCAGTGAGTCGACAGGGGGCTACACAGATACGCAGTATTTT.